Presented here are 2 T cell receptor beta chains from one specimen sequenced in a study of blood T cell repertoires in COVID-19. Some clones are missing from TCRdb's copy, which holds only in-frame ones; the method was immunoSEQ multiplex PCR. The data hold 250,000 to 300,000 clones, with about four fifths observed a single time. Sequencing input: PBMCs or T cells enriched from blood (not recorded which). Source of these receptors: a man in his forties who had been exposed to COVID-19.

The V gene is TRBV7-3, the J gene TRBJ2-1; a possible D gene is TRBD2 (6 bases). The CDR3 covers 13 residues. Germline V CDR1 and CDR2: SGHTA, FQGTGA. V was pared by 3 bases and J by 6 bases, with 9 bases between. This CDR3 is CASSFGLTNEQFF. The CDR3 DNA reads TGTGCCAGCAGCTTCGGACTAACCAATGAGCAGTTCTTC.

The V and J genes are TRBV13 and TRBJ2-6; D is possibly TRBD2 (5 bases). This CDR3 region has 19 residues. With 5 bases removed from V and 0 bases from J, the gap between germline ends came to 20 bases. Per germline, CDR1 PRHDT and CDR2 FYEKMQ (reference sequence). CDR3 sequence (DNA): TGTGCCAGCAGCCGCCTAGCAGGCGGTCCTAGCTCTGGGGCCAACGTCCTGACTTTC. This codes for CASSRLAGGPSSGANVLTF.